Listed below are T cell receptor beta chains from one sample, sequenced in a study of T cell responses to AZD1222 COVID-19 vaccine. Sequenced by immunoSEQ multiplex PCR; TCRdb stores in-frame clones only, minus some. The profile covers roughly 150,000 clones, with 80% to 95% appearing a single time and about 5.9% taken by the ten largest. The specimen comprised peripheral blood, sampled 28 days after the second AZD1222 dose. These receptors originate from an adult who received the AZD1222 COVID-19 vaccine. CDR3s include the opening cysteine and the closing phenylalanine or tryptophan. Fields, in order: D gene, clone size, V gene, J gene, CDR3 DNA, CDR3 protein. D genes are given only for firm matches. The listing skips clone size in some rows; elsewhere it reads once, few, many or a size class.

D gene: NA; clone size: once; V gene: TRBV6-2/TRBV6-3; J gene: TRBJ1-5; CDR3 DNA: TGTGCCAGCAGTTTTGGTTCTTGGGTTAGCAATCAGCCCCAGCATTTT; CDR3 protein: CASSFGSWVSNQPQHF
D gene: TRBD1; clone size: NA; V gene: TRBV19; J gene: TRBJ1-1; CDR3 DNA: TGTGCCAGTAGTTTAACCGGGACAGGGGTTAACACTGAAGCTTTCTTT; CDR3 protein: CASSLTGTGVNTEAFF
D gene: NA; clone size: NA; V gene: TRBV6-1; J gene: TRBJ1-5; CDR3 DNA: TGTGCCAGCAGTGAAGCGCCGGGGTATAGCAATCAGCCCCAGCATTTT; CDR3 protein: CASSEAPGYSNQPQHF
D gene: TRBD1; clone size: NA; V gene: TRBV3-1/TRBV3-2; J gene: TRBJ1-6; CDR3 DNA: TGTGCCAGCAGCCGCGGGACAGCCTCACCCCTCCACTTT; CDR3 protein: CASSRGTASPLHF
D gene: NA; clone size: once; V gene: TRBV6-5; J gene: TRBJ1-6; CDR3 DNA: TGTGCCAGCAGGGCCCAGACGGGTTATAATTCACCCCTCCACTTT; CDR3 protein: CASRAQTGYNSPLHF
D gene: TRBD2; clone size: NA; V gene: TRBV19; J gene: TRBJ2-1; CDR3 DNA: TGTGCCAGTAGGTTGCGACTAGCGGGGAGTATTGAGCAGTTCTTC; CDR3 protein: CASRLRLAGSIEQFF
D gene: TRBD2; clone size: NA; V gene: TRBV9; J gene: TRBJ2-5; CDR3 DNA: TGTGCCGGCAGCGTAGTAGGACTAGCGTCAGAGACCCAGTACTTC; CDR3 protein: CAGSVVGLASETQYF
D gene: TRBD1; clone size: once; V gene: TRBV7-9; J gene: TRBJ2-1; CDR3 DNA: TGTGCCAGCAGCTTGGGCGGGACAGGCGCTAACAATGAGCAGTTCTTC; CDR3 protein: CASSLGGTGANNEQFF
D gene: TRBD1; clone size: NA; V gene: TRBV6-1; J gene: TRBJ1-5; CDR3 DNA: TGTGCCAGCAGTGAACGGATGGGACAGGGTGGGCCCCAGCATTTT; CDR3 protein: CASSERMGQGGPQHF
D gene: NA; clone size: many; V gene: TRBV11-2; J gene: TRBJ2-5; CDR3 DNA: TGTGCCAGCAGCTTAGACTGGACAGTCCAAGAGACCCAGTACTTC; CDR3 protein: CASSLDWTVQETQYF
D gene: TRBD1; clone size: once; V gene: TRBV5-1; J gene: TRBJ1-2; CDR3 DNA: TGCGCCAGCAGCTTGGGTTTGAGGACAGGGGGCGATGGCTACACCTTC; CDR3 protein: CASSLGLRTGGDGYTF
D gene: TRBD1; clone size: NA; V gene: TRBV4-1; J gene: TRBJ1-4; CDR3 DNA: TGCGCCAGCAGCCCGGGACAGCTGGGCGAAAAACTGTTTTTT; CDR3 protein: CASSPGQLGEKLFF
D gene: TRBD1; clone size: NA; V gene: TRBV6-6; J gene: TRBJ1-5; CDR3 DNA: TGTGCCAGCAGTCTAACAGGGGCCGATTCGGGCAATCAGCCCCAGCATTTT; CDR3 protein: CASSLTGADSGNQPQHF
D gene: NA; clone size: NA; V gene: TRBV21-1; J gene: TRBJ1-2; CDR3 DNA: TGTGCCAGCAGCAAAGCGCTTTGGGTACGGACAGGGGAGGTTACTAACTATGGCTACACCTTC; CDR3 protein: CASSKALWVRTGEVTNYGYTF
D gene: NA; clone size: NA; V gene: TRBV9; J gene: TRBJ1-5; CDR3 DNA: TGTGCCAGCAGCGTAGGCAACGGCTGGCCCCAGCATTTT; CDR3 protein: CASSVGNGWPQHF
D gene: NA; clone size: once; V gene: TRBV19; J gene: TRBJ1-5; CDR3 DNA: TGTGCCACCAGTACCAGGGGCCGTAGCAATCAGCCCCAGCATTTT; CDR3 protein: CATSTRGRSNQPQHF
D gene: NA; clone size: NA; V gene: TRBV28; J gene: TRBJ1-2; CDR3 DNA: TGTGCCAGCAGTTCCCCACAGGGTGTATCTCCGTATAACTATGGCTACACCTTC; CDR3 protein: CASSSPQGVSPYNYGYTF
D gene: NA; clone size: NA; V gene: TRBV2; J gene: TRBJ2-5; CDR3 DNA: TGTGCCAGCAGCGAGGGGAGGGAGACCCAGTACTTC; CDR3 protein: CASSEGRETQYF
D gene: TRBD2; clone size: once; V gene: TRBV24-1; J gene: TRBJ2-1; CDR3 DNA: TGTGCCACCAGTGATCCTGGGACTAGCGGGAGGGCGGAGTACAATGAGCAGTTCTTC; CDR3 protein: CATSDPGTSGRAEYNEQFF
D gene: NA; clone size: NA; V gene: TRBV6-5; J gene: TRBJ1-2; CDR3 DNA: TGTGCCAGCAGTTCCCGCGCCTGGGACGTTGGCTACACCTTC; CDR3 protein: CASSSRAWDVGYTF